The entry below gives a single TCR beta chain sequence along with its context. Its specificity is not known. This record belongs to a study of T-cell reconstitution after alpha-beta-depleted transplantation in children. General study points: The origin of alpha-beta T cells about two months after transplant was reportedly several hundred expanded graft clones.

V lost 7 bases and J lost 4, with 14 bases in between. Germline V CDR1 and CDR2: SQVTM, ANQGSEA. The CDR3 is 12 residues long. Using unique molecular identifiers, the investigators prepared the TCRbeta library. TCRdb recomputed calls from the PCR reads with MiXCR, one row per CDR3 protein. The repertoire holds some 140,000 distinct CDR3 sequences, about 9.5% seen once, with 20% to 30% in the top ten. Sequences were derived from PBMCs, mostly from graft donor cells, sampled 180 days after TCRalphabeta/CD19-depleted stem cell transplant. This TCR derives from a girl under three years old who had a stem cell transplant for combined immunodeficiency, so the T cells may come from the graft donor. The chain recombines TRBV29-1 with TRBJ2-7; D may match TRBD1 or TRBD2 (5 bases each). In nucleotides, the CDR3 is TGCAGCGCTGGGGACCGTAGTTACGAGCAGTACTTC. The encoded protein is CSAGDRSYEQYF.